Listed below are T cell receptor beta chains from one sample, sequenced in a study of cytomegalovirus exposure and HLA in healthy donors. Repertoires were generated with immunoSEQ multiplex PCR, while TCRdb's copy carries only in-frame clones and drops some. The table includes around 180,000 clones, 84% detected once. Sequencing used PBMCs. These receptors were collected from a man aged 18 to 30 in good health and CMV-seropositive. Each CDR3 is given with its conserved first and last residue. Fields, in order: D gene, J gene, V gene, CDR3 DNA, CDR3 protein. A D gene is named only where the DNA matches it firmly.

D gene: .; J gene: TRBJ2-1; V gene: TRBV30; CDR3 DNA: TGTGCCCTTGCGGGACAGCACTACAATGAGCAGTTCTTC; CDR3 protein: CALAGQHYNEQFF
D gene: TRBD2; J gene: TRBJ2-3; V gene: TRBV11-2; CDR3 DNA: TGTGCCAGCAGCTCAGGGACTAGCGGGAGAGATACGCAGTATTTT; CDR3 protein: CASSSGTSGRDTQYF
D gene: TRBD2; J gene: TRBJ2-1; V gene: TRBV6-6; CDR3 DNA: TGTGCCAGCAGTTACTCGAGCGGGAGTTACAATGAGCAGTTCTTC; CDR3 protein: CASSYSSGSYNEQFF
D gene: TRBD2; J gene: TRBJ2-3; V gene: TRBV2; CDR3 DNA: TGTGCCAGCAGTAGACTAGCGGGACTTTCTGATACGCAGTATTTT; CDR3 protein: CASSRLAGLSDTQYF
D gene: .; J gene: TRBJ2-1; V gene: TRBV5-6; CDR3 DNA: TGTGCCAGCAGCTTGGGTCGGGAAGCCTACAATGAGCAGTTCTTC; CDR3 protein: CASSLGREAYNEQFF
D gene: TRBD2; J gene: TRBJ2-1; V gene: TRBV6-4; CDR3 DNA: TGTGCCAGCAGTGACACATTGACTAGCGTGAGGCCCAATGAGCAGTTCTTC; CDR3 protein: CASSDTLTSVRPNEQFF
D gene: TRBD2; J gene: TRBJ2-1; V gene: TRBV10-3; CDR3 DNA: TGTGCCTCCACCAGCGGGAGTGCCCATGAGCAGTTCTTC; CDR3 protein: CASTSGSAHEQFF
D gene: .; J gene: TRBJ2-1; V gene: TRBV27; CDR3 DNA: TGTGCCAGCAGTCGAGCGTTTGACAATGAGCAGTTCTTC; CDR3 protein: CASSRAFDNEQFF
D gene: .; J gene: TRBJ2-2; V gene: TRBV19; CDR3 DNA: TGTGCCAGTAGCACAGGCCCGAACACCGGGGAGCTGTTTTTT; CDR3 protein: CASSTGPNTGELFF
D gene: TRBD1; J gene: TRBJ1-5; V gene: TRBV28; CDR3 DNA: TGTGCCAGCAGTTTAGCGACAGGGATAGTTCAGCCCCAGCATTTT; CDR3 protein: CASSLATGIVQPQHF
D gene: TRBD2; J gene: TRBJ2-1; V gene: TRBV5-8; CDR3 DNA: TGTGCCAGCAGCTTGGGCGGGAGGGCCTACAATGAGCAGTTCTTC; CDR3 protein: CASSLGGRAYNEQFF
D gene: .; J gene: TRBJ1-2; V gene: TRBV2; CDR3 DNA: TGTGCCAGCACCCGGACAGCAGGGGTCTATGGCTACACCTTC; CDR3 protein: CASTRTAGVYGYTF
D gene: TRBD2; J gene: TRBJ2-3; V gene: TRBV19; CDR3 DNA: TGTGCCAGTAGTACCCGGGGGGGGCCCACAGATACGCAGTATTTT; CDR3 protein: CASSTRGGPTDTQYF
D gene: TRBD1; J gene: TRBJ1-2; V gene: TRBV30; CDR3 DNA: TGTGCCTGGAGCACCCGACAGGGTTGGAAGGGCTACACCTTC; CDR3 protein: CAWSTRQGWKGYTF